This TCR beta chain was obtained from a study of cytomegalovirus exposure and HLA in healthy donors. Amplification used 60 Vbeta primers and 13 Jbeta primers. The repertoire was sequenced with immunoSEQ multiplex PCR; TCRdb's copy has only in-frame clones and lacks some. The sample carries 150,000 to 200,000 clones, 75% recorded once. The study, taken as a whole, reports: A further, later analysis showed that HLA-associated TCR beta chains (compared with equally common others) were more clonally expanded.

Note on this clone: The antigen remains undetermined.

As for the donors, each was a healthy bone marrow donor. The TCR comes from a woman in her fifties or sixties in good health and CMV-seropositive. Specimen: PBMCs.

The CDR3 protein is CASSPSSRGNLNYGYTF. CDR3 bases: TGCGCCAGCAGTCCGTCGTCGCGGGGGAATCTAAACTATGGCTACACCTTC. This rearrangement joins TRBV23-1 to TRBJ1-2, with D possibly matching TRBD1 (5 bases). TRBV23-1 counts as an open reading frame of uncertain function. V lost 4 bases and J lost 2, with 20 bases in between. The CDR3 covers 17 residues.